These T cell receptor beta chains were read from a single sample in a study of cytomegalovirus exposure and HLA in healthy donors. Some clones are missing from TCRdb's copy, which holds only in-frame ones; the method was immunoSEQ multiplex PCR. The sample consists of tens of thousands of clones, over 85% of them appearing once. The sample taken for sequencing was PBMCs. Every receptor here comes from a man between 18 and 35 years old in good health and CMV-seropositive. CDR3s include the opening cysteine and the closing phenylalanine or tryptophan. A D gene is named only where the DNA matches it firmly. The size entry is marked missing in some rows and otherwise reads once, few, many or a size class.

CDR3nt: TGTGCCAGCAGCCTTCGTCGGGGAACGGGGGAGACCCAGTACTTC; CDR3aa: CASSLRRGTGETQYF; len: 15; v_gene: TRBV11-2; d_gene: .; abundance: once; j_gene: TRBJ2-5
CDR3nt: TGTGCCACCAGCAGAGGTTCTTACTCCCAAGAGACCCAGTACTTC; CDR3aa: CATSRGSYSQETQYF; len: 15; v_gene: TRBV15; d_gene: .; abundance: .; j_gene: TRBJ2-5
CDR3nt: TGCGCCAGCAGTGACCGACAGATGAACACCGGGGAGCTGTTTTTT; CDR3aa: CASSDRQMNTGELFF; len: 15; v_gene: TRBV10-1; d_gene: .; abundance: .; j_gene: TRBJ2-2
CDR3nt: TGTGCCAGCAGTTTAGCAGGGGCTAGCAATCAGCCCCAGCATTTT; CDR3aa: CASSLAGASNQPQHF; len: 15; v_gene: TRBV27; d_gene: .; abundance: .; j_gene: TRBJ1-5
CDR3nt: TGTGCCAGTAGACAGGGACTAGCGAGCACAGATACGCAGTATTTT; CDR3aa: CASRQGLASTDTQYF; len: 15; v_gene: TRBV19; d_gene: TRBD2; abundance: .; j_gene: TRBJ2-3
CDR3nt: TGTGCCAGCAGTGACTGGGACAGCGAAGCTTTCTTT; CDR3aa: CASSDWDSEAFF; len: 12; v_gene: TRBV25-1; d_gene: TRBD1; abundance: .; j_gene: TRBJ1-1
CDR3nt: TGTGCCAGCAGCCAGGGGCGTGGCGGACGTTTTCGTGGCTACACCTTC; CDR3aa: CASSQGRGGRFRGYTF; len: 16; v_gene: TRBV14; d_gene: .; abundance: once; j_gene: TRBJ1-2
CDR3nt: TGTGCCAGCAGTGAGGGACAGACCTCCTACGAGCAGTACTTC; CDR3aa: CASSEGQTSYEQYF; len: 14; v_gene: TRBV2; d_gene: TRBD1; abundance: few; j_gene: TRBJ2-7
CDR3nt: TGTGCCTGGAGTGGCACAGGGATCAGGAACACCATATATTTT; CDR3aa: CAWSGTGIRNTIYF; len: 14; v_gene: TRBV30; d_gene: .; abundance: once; j_gene: TRBJ1-3
CDR3nt: TGTGCCAGCAGCCCCGCGGGACAGGGTAAAGATACGCAGTATTTT; CDR3aa: CASSPAGQGKDTQYF; len: 15; v_gene: TRBV9; d_gene: TRBD1; abundance: .; j_gene: TRBJ2-3
CDR3nt: TGTGCCAGCACGGACACCCGTGAACCCGGGGAGCTGTTTTTT; CDR3aa: CASTDTREPGELFF; len: 14; v_gene: TRBV6-5; d_gene: .; abundance: once; j_gene: TRBJ2-2
CDR3nt: TGTGCCAGCAGCTTCACATACAATGAGCAGTTCTTC; CDR3aa: CASSFTYNEQFF; len: 12; v_gene: TRBV7-9; d_gene: .; abundance: .; j_gene: TRBJ2-1
CDR3nt: TGTGCCAGCAGTTCACTAGCGGGCGGGAAGACCCAGTACTTC; CDR3aa: CASSSLAGGKTQYF; len: 14; v_gene: TRBV28; d_gene: TRBD2; abundance: .; j_gene: TRBJ2-5
CDR3nt: TGTGCCAGCAGTTCAACAGGGGGCTCCTACAATGAGCAGTTCTTC; CDR3aa: CASSSTGGSYNEQFF; len: 15; v_gene: TRBV28; d_gene: TRBD1; abundance: .; j_gene: TRBJ2-1
CDR3nt: TGTGCCAGCTTACCACGGACCTTGCGGGGTCAGCCCCAGCATTTT; CDR3aa: CASLPRTLRGQPQHF; len: 15; v_gene: TRBV2; d_gene: .; abundance: .; j_gene: TRBJ1-5
CDR3nt: TGTGCCAGCAGCCCTACTTTCGAGTTCGGCACAGATACGCAGTATTTT; CDR3aa: CASSPTFEFGTDTQYF; len: 16; v_gene: TRBV9; d_gene: .; abundance: .; j_gene: TRBJ2-3
CDR3nt: TGTGCCAGCAGCGTCCGACGAGCGGGAGGTGAAGAGACCCAGTACTTC; CDR3aa: CASSVRRAGGEETQYF; len: 16; v_gene: TRBV9; d_gene: TRBD2; abundance: .; j_gene: TRBJ2-5
CDR3nt: TGCGCCAGCAGCTTGGAGCGGGCATCCTACAATGAGCAGTTCTTC; CDR3aa: CASSLERASYNEQFF; len: 15; v_gene: TRBV5-1; d_gene: .; abundance: .; j_gene: TRBJ2-1
CDR3nt: TGCGCCAGCAGCTTGACTAGTTACGAGCAGTACTTC; CDR3aa: CASSLTSYEQYF; len: 12; v_gene: TRBV5-1; d_gene: .; abundance: .; j_gene: TRBJ2-7
CDR3nt: TGTGCCACCAGCAGAGCGGTAAGAACTGAAGCTTTCTTT; CDR3aa: CATSRAVRTEAFF; len: 13; v_gene: TRBV15; d_gene: .; abundance: .; j_gene: TRBJ1-1
CDR3nt: TGTGCCAGCAGCTCAGGATCCAACACCGGGGAGCTGTTTTTT; CDR3aa: CASSSGSNTGELFF; len: 14; v_gene: TRBV7-3; d_gene: .; abundance: .; j_gene: TRBJ2-2
CDR3nt: TGCGCCAGCAGCTTTAGCGGGAGCTCCTACGAGCAGTACTTC; CDR3aa: CASSFSGSSYEQYF; len: 14; v_gene: TRBV5-1; d_gene: TRBD2; abundance: .; j_gene: TRBJ2-7
CDR3nt: TGTGCCAGCAGTTTGAATAGCGGGAGCTATCAGGACGAGCAGTACTTC; CDR3aa: CASSLNSGSYQDEQYF; len: 16; v_gene: TRBV27; d_gene: TRBD2; abundance: .; j_gene: TRBJ2-7
CDR3nt: TGTGCCAGCAGCACGGGACTCCCGGGAGATGAGCAGTTCTTC; CDR3aa: CASSTGLPGDEQFF; len: 14; v_gene: TRBV7-3; d_gene: .; abundance: .; j_gene: TRBJ2-1
CDR3nt: TGCGCCAGCAGTGACCCTAAACGACACCATTACAATGAGCAGTTCTTC; CDR3aa: CASSDPKRHHYNEQFF; len: 16; v_gene: TRBV10-1; d_gene: .; abundance: .; j_gene: TRBJ2-1
CDR3nt: TGTGCCAGCAGCCCTCCCGGTGAGGATACGCAGTATTTT; CDR3aa: CASSPPGEDTQYF; len: 13; v_gene: TRBV7-9; d_gene: .; abundance: .; j_gene: TRBJ2-3
CDR3nt: TGTGCCAGCAGTCCCTCGGGACAGAACTATGGCTACACCTTC; CDR3aa: CASSPSGQNYGYTF; len: 14; v_gene: TRBV28; d_gene: TRBD1; abundance: once; j_gene: TRBJ1-2
CDR3nt: TGCGCCAGCAGCCAGGGAGGCTACGAGCAGTACTTC; CDR3aa: CASSQGGYEQYF; len: 12; v_gene: TRBV4-1; d_gene: .; abundance: .; j_gene: TRBJ2-7
CDR3nt: TGTGCCAGCAGTTTCGGGATACCTAATGAAAAACTGTTTTTT; CDR3aa: CASSFGIPNEKLFF; len: 14; v_gene: TRBV28; d_gene: .; abundance: .; j_gene: TRBJ1-4
CDR3nt: TGTGCCAGCTCACCACGACAGGGGACAAGGGAGCAGTACTTC; CDR3aa: CASSPRQGTREQYF; len: 14; v_gene: TRBV18; d_gene: TRBD1; abundance: .; j_gene: TRBJ2-7
CDR3nt: TGCAGCGTTGGACCCGGGGTGGATGGGACTGAAGCTTTCTTT; CDR3aa: CSVGPGVDGTEAFF; len: 14; v_gene: TRBV29-1; d_gene: .; abundance: .; j_gene: TRBJ1-1
CDR3nt: TGTGCCATCAGCAACAGAGTTTCTGGAAACACCATATATTTT; CDR3aa: CAISNRVSGNTIYF; len: 14; v_gene: TRBV10-3; d_gene: .; abundance: .; j_gene: TRBJ1-3
CDR3nt: TGTGCCAGCTCAGTCGACAGGGGTCTAAACTATGGCTACACCTTC; CDR3aa: CASSVDRGLNYGYTF; len: 15; v_gene: TRBV18; d_gene: TRBD1; abundance: .; j_gene: TRBJ1-2
CDR3nt: TGTGCCAGCGGCCCTCGGGGAGGAAAAGAGACCCAGTACTTC; CDR3aa: CASGPRGGKETQYF; len: 14; v_gene: TRBV6-5; d_gene: .; abundance: .; j_gene: TRBJ2-5
CDR3nt: TGTGCGAGTAAGTCTGGGGCCAACGTCCTGACTTTC; CDR3aa: CASKSGANVLTF; len: 12; v_gene: TRBV6-5; d_gene: .; abundance: .; j_gene: TRBJ2-6
CDR3nt: TGTGCCAGCAGTGAACCAGGGGCCCCATCTCTCGACGAGCAGTACTTC; CDR3aa: CASSEPGAPSLDEQYF; len: 16; v_gene: TRBV25-1; d_gene: .; abundance: .; j_gene: TRBJ2-7
CDR3nt: TGCCGCGTTGCTGCCTCGGGGGCGGGGGGCAACTATGGCTACACCTTC; CDR3aa: CRVAASGAGGNYGYTF; len: 16; v_gene: TRBV29-1; d_gene: .; abundance: .; j_gene: TRBJ1-2
CDR3nt: TGTGCCTGGAAGGGAGGGCTATCGACTGAAGCTTTCTTT; CDR3aa: CAWKGGLSTEAFF; len: 13; v_gene: TRBV30; d_gene: .; abundance: .; j_gene: TRBJ1-1
CDR3nt: TGTGCCATCAGTGAGTCGGGGGCACTTGAAGCTTTCTTT; CDR3aa: CAISESGALEAFF; len: 13; v_gene: TRBV10-3; d_gene: .; abundance: .; j_gene: TRBJ1-1
CDR3nt: TGTGCCAGCAGCGTAGACAGGGAAAACACCGGGGAGCTGTTTTTT; CDR3aa: CASSVDRENTGELFF; len: 15; v_gene: TRBV9; d_gene: .; abundance: .; j_gene: TRBJ2-2
CDR3nt: TGTGCCAGTGGGGAGTCCCACAATGAGCAGTTCTTC; CDR3aa: CASGESHNEQFF; len: 12; v_gene: TRBV6-1; d_gene: .; abundance: .; j_gene: TRBJ2-1
CDR3nt: TGTGCCTGGAGGACAAGGACTAGCGGGACCACCGGGGAGCTGTTTTTT; CDR3aa: CAWRTRTSGTTGELFF; len: 16; v_gene: TRBV30; d_gene: TRBD2; abundance: .; j_gene: TRBJ2-2
CDR3nt: TGTGCCAGCAGCCCACGGGGGGCGGGAAACACCATATATTTT; CDR3aa: CASSPRGAGNTIYF; len: 14; v_gene: TRBV5-8; d_gene: .; abundance: .; j_gene: TRBJ1-3
CDR3nt: TGTGCCAGCAGCCTCGGGAGAACCTACAATGAGCAGTTCTTC; CDR3aa: CASSLGRTYNEQFF; len: 14; v_gene: TRBV7-9; d_gene: .; abundance: .; j_gene: TRBJ2-1
CDR3nt: TGTGCCAGCAGTGAAATCAACAAAATGATTGAAGCTTTCTTT; CDR3aa: CASSEINKMIEAFF; len: 14; v_gene: TRBV6-1; d_gene: .; abundance: .; j_gene: TRBJ1-1
CDR3nt: TGTGCCAGCAGCGGCAATATAGCGGGAGGCACCGGGGAGCTGTTTTTT; CDR3aa: CASSGNIAGGTGELFF; len: 16; v_gene: TRBV9; d_gene: TRBD2; abundance: .; j_gene: TRBJ2-2
CDR3nt: TGTGCCAGCTCGAGGGACAGTTTGAACAATGAGCAGTTCTTC; CDR3aa: CASSRDSLNNEQFF; len: 14; v_gene: TRBV6-6; d_gene: TRBD1; abundance: .; j_gene: TRBJ2-1
CDR3nt: TGCAGTGGCAGGAACTCCTACGAGCAGTACTTC; CDR3aa: CSGRNSYEQYF; len: 11; v_gene: TRBV20-1; d_gene: .; abundance: .; j_gene: TRBJ2-7